These 6 T cell receptor beta chains were sequenced from one sample in a study of blood T cell repertoires in COVID-19. Produced via immunoSEQ multiplex PCR; TCRdb's table is partial and in-frame only. The sample includes fewer than 300,000 clones, about 90% of them seen just once. The sequencing sample was made of peripheral blood. The receptors come from a woman between 50 and 59 years old with acute or convalescent COVID-19.

The rearrangement uses TRBV4-2 and TRBJ2-7; 9 bases align to TRBD1. CDR3 size: 14 residues. Per germline, CDR1 LGHNA and CDR2 YNFKEQ. V was clipped by 3 bases and J by 6 bases; unmatched bases: 6. Here the CDR3 reads CASSQRTGDAEQYF. The CDR3 DNA follows: TGTGCCAGCAGCCAGCGGACAGGGGACGCCGAGCAGTACTTC.

V gene TRBV28 combines with J gene TRBJ1-5; D ambiguous. The V gene's germline CDR1 is MDHEN and CDR2 SYDVKM. The CDR3 length is 14 residues. V was shortened by 3 bases and J by 7 bases, with 13 bases between the two germline ends. CDR3 sequence: CASSFVEGRQPQHF. Here the CDR3 DNA reads TGTGCCAGCAGTTTCGTGGAAGGGAGACAGCCCCAGCATTTT.

The V call is TRBV18, the J call TRBJ2-7, with a weak D call TRBD1 (6 bases). The V and J ends lost 2 bases and 6 bases respectively, with 17 bases between them. Germline V gives CDR1 KGHSH, CDR2 LQKENI. CDR3 size: 15 residues. The CDR3 coding sequence is TGTGCCAGCTCACCAACTACAGGGAGTAGCAGCGAGCAGTACTTC. The encoded protein is CASSPTTGSSSEQYF.

In this sample, this clone turned up a few times. The chain recombines TRBV5-1 with TRBJ2-7, with TRBD1 matching 8 bases. Trimming removed 4 bases from V and 5 bases from J; junction bases left unmatched: 8. CDR1 is SGHRS and CDR2 is YFSETQ in the germline V gene. CDR3 size: 14 residues. The CDR3 DNA reads as TGCGCCAGCAGCCCGGGACAGGTTGGTGACGAGCAGTACTTC. It specifies CASSPGQVGDEQYF.

The chain links TRBV4-1 to TRBJ2-1; 12 positions agree with TRBD2. CDR1 and CDR2 (germline): MGHRA, YSYEKL. The CDR3 totals 19 residues. V was clipped by 2 bases and J by 7 bases; unmatched bases: 15. The CDR3 nucleotides are TGCGCCAGCAGCCAACATAACCTAGCGGGAGGGCTGGTTTTGAATGAGCAGTTCTTC. It specifies CASSQHNLAGGLVLNEQFF.

J is TRBJ2-1 and V is TRBV9; possibly TRBD1 for D (5 bases). Germline V gene data show CDR1 as SGDLS and CDR2 as YYNGEE. The CDR3 has 15 residues. V lost 0 bases and J 4 bases, leaving 11 bases between the germline ends. CDR3 DNA sequence: TGTGCCAGCAGCGTAGAGGGGTCTACGTACAATGAGCAGTTCTTC. It yields the protein CASSVEGSTYNEQFF.